These T cell receptor beta chains were read from a single sample in a study of blood T cell repertoires in COVID-19. The data were produced by immunoSEQ multiplex PCR, yet TCRdb's version contains in-frame clones alone and is incomplete. The sample lists over 150,000 clones; about 88% were seen once. Sequenced material: peripheral blood. All receptors derive from a man in his forties with active or convalescent COVID-19. CDR3s include the opening cysteine and the closing phenylalanine or tryptophan. A D gene is named only where the DNA matches it firmly. Only part of the rows carry a size: once, few, many, or a class if the clone is expanded.

>.|TRBV12-3/TRBV12-4|TRBJ2-5|.
TGTGCCAGCAGTTCGAGCAGGGTGGAGACCCAGTACTTC
CASSSSRVETQYF
>.|TRBV7-9|TRBJ2-1|.
TGTGCCAGCAGCACATTTCGGGATGAGCAGTTCTTC
CASSTFRDEQFF
>.|TRBV29-1|TRBJ2-5|.
TGCAGCGTTGACATTCGGCGGTACCAAGAGACCCAGTACTTC
CSVDIRRYQETQYF
>.|TRBV6-5|TRBJ1-5|TRBD1
TGTGCCAGCAGGAGGGGACAGAATAGCAATCAGCCCCAGCATTTT
CASRRGQNSNQPQHF
>.|TRBV18|TRBJ1-1|.
TGTGCCAGCTCACCAGTGGCGGAGAACACTGAAGCTTTCTTT
CASSPVAENTEAFF
>.|TRBV30|TRBJ1-5|TRBD1
TGTGCCTGGAGGGGACAGGGGGTAGCATCGCCCCAGCATTTT
CAWRGQGVASPQHF
>.|TRBV19|TRBJ2-3|.
TGTGCCAGTAGTATACGGGGATTTAACACAGATACGCAGTATTTT
CASSIRGFNTDTQYF
>.|TRBV5-6|TRBJ1-6|.
TGTGCCAGCAGCTTGGCCGGGGTGTCCTATAATTCACCCCTCCACTTT
CASSLAGVSYNSPLHF
>.|TRBV2|TRBJ2-4|TRBD2
TGTGCCAGCACCGGACTAGCGGGGGGCGACAAAAACATTCAGTACTTC
CASTGLAGGDKNIQYF
>few|TRBV4-1|TRBJ2-2|.
TGCGCCAGCAGCCAAGCTCCGGGACAGAACACCGGGGAGCTGTTTTTT
CASSQAPGQNTGELFF
>few|TRBV7-9|TRBJ2-3|TRBD2
TGTGCCAGCAGCCCTAACCCGAGCGGGGGGCGCACAGATACGCAGTATTTT
CASSPNPSGGRTDTQYF
>.|TRBV5-1|TRBJ1-4|TRBD1
TGCGCCAGCAGCTTGGGACATACAGGGGATAGTGAAAAACTGTTTTTT
CASSLGHTGDSEKLFF
>once|TRBV6-2/TRBV6-3|TRBJ2-3|TRBD2
TGTGCCAGCAGTGGATTCCCTTTGGGACTAGCGGGGGGGCCAGATACGCAGTATTTT
CASSGFPLGLAGGPDTQYF
>.|TRBV27|TRBJ2-7|.
TGTGCCAGCAGTTCCCGGGACACCCTTACCTACGAGCAGTACTTC
CASSSRDTLTYEQYF
>.|TRBV9|TRBJ1-2|.
TGTGCCAGCAGAAGGGGTTTGGCAGGGGTCCTCTCAGAGGGCTACACCTTC
CASRRGLAGVLSEGYTF
>.|TRBV10-2|TRBJ2-3|.
TGCGCCAGCAGTAATCGTCCCTATAGCACAGATACGCAGTATTTT
CASSNRPYSTDTQYF
>.|TRBV4-2|TRBJ1-2|.
TGTGCCAGCAGCCAAGGGCCCGTACCCGATGGCTACACCTTC
CASSQGPVPDGYTF
>.|TRBV20-1|TRBJ2-3|TRBD2
TGCAGTGCTAGTTACTCGGGGGGGGGCCGTAATACGCAGTATTTT
CSASYSGGGRNTQYF
>.|TRBV9|TRBJ1-4|.
TGTGCCAGCAGCGTAGGCGTCAGGAGGGAAGAAAAACTGTTTTTT
CASSVGVRREEKLFF
>once|TRBV9|TRBJ1-1|.
TGTGCCAGTAGACATCTGAACACTGAAGCTTTCTTT
CASRHLNTEAFF
>.|TRBV10-2|TRBJ1-2|TRBD1
TGCGCCAGCAGCGGAACAGGGGAAGGCTATGGCTACACCTTC
CASSGTGEGYGYTF
>.|TRBV20-1|TRBJ2-3|TRBD1
TGCAGTGCTAGTTTTGGCGGGACAGGGAAGTCAGATACGCAGTATTTT
CSASFGGTGKSDTQYF
>.|TRBV5-1|TRBJ1-1|TRBD1
TGCGCCAGCAGCTTGGGGGACAGGGCTAGCACTGAAGCTTTCTTT
CASSLGDRASTEAFF
>few|TRBV19|TRBJ2-1|.
TGTGCCAGTAGTATGGACTCGAGTTATGAGCAGTTCTTC
CASSMDSSYEQFF
>.|TRBV25-1|TRBJ1-1|.
TGTGCCAGCCAGTCTGGGGGGGGTCACACTGAAGCTTTCTTT
CASQSGGGHTEAFF
>few|TRBV10-3|TRBJ1-1|.
TGTGCCACCACGGACACGGCTAACGAAGCTTTCTTT
CATTDTANEAFF
>.|TRBV3-1/TRBV3-2|TRBJ1-5|.
TGTGCCAGCAGCCCTACAGGTCTCAATCAGCCCCAGCATTTT
CASSPTGLNQPQHF
>.|TRBV10-3|TRBJ1-4|TRBD1
TGTGCCATCAGGAGGGACAGCCGCAATGAAAAACTGTTTTTT
CAIRRDSRNEKLFF
>.|TRBV7-2|TRBJ1-5|.
TGTGCCAGCAGCTTAGATCGGGGTCAGCCCCAGCATTTT
CASSLDRGQPQHF
>.|TRBV7-2|TRBJ2-1|.
TGTGCCAGCAGCTCGCTGACTCGCCGCTACAATGAGCAGTTCTTC
CASSSLTRRYNEQFF
>.|TRBV6-5|TRBJ1-1|TRBD1
TGTGCCAGCAGTTCGACAGGGGCCCTGAACACTGAAGCTTTCTTT
CASSSTGALNTEAFF
>.|TRBV3-1/TRBV3-2|TRBJ2-1|TRBD2
TGTGCCAGCAGCCGTTCTAGCGGGGGGCACAATGAGCAGTTCTTC
CASSRSSGGHNEQFF
>.|TRBV5-4|TRBJ1-1|TRBD1
TGTGCCAGCAGCTCGGAGGACAGGGGGTCTTTCTTT
CASSSEDRGSFF
>.|TRBV7-9|TRBJ1-6|.
TGTGCCAGCAGCTTAGCGGGGGGACGTAATTCACCCCTCCACTTT
CASSLAGGRNSPLHF
>.|TRBV7-3|TRBJ2-2|.
TGTGCCAGCAGCTTAACGAGGAGTGGCGGGGAGCTGTTTTTT
CASSLTRSGGELFF
>.|TRBV6-2/TRBV6-3|TRBJ2-2|TRBD1
TGTGCCAGCAGTTACGGGACAGGGTGGACCGGGGAGCTGTTTTTT
CASSYGTGWTGELFF
>.|TRBV5-3|TRBJ1-5|.
TGTGCCAGAAGCTTACCCGCCGGTGGGCCGCAGGGGCAACCGTATAGCAATCAGCCCCAGCATTTT
CARSLPAGGPQGQPYSNQPQHF
>.|TRBV5-8|TRBJ2-2|.
TGTGCCAGCAGCCCCGGACAGACCCTGTGGAACACCGGGGAGCTGTTTTTT
CASSPGQTLWNTGELFF
>.|TRBV12-3/TRBV12-4|TRBJ2-5|TRBD2
TGTGCCAGCAGTTTGCGGGAGAGAGAGACCCAGTACTTC
CASSLRERETQYF
>.|TRBV7-2|TRBJ2-7|.
TGTGCCAGCAGCCGACCGGGTTTCGAGCAGTACTTC
CASSRPGFEQYF
>.|TRBV5-7|TRBJ2-7|TRBD1
TGTGCCAGCAGCTTGGCCGGACAGGGGGCGTCCTACGAGCAGTACTTC
CASSLAGQGASYEQYF
>.|TRBV7-2|TRBJ2-3|.
TGTGCCAGCAGCTTACAACAGACCGCTACGCAGTATTTT
CASSLQQTATQYF
>many|TRBV6-1|TRBJ1-3|.
TGTGCCAGCAGTGAAAGGGGAGGGACTGGAAACACCATATATTTT
CASSERGGTGNTIYF
>.|TRBV28|TRBJ2-7|TRBD2
TGTGCCAGCAGATCAGCGGGGGAACGGGGTTACGAGCAGTACTTC
CASRSAGERGYEQYF
>once|TRBV7-2|TRBJ1-1|.
TGTGCCAGCAGCTCTTGGAGGGCTGGGAACACTGAAGCTTTCTTT
CASSSWRAGNTEAFF
>once|TRBV5-8|TRBJ2-7|.
TGTGCCAGCAGCTTGGAAGGGAAAAATAGCGACGAGCAGTACTTC
CASSLEGKNSDEQYF
>.|TRBV27|TRBJ2-7|.
TGTGCCAGCAGTGCAGACCCGGGACTCTTAATGTACTTC
CASSADPGLLMYF
>.|TRBV3-1/TRBV3-2|TRBJ2-1|.
TGTGCCAGCAGCCAAGAATCCCCAGCGAGCTCCTACAATGAGCAGTTCTTC
CASSQESPASSYNEQFF
>.|TRBV7-9|TRBJ2-3|TRBD2
TGTGCCAGCAGCGAAGGGACTAGCGGGGGACTTGGGTATTTT
CASSEGTSGGLGYF
>.|TRBV5-1|TRBJ1-6|.
TGCGCCAGCAGCTTGGGGGCCGAACGTTCACCCCTCCACTTT
CASSLGAERSPLHF